This entry lists 17 T cell receptor beta chains sequenced from one sample in a study of CD8+ T cells in alopecia areata. RNA was isolated and reverse transcribed to cDNA, the sequencing template. The method was immunoSEQ multiplex PCR; TCRdb's version includes in-frame clones alone and lacks a portion of them. The repertoire consists of over 150,000 clones, with around 50% occurring once and the leading ten covering around 5%. Sequencing was carried out using CD8+ T cells sorted from blood. These receptors were obtained from a human donor in good health.

The chain uses TRBV25-1 and TRBJ2-5, with 11 bases matching TRBD2. This CDR3 contains 14 residues. Germline values: CDR1 MGHDK, CDR2 SYGVNS. V was clipped by 4 bases and J by 3 bases; unmatched bases: 1. CDR3 nucleotide sequence: TGTGCCAGCAGTGTAGCGGGGGGGAAAGAGACCCAGTACTTC. This translates into CASSVAGGKETQYF.

This rearrangement joins TRBV29-1 to TRBJ2-5; D is ambiguous. Between the trimmed V and J ends, which lost 5 bases and 5 bases, there was a span of 9 bases. Germline CDR1 SQVTM, CDR2 ANQGSEA. There are 11 residues in the CDR3. As DNA, the CDR3 is TGCAGCGTTCCGAGAAGGGAGACCCAGTACTTC. It codes for CSVPRRETQYF.

In its sample, this clone was seen a few times. V usage is TRBV7-2 and J usage is TRBJ2-7; possibly TRBD2 for D (6 bases). This CDR3 is built from 13 residues. V was clipped by 5 bases and J by 3 bases, with 11 bases between them. Germline V gives CDR1 SGHTA, CDR2 FQGNSA. The DNA for the CDR3 is TGTGCCAGCAGCGCGGGGCGGAACTACGAGCAGTACTTC. Encoded protein: CASSAGRNYEQYF.

This clone has just a few counts. The CDR3 region has the DNA TGTGCCAGCAGCTTTTACCCGAACGGCACAGATACGCAGTATTTT. It encodes CASSFYPNGTDTQYF. The genes are TRBV7-8 and TRBJ2-3; D not resolved. The V end was cut by 3 bases, the J end by 1 base, with 11 bases between. This CDR3 spans 15 amino acids. In germline, CDR1 is SGHVS, CDR2 FQNEAQ. The full variable domain, in which reference TRBV7-8 and TRBJ2-3 provide the parts outside the CDR3, is GAGVSQSPRYKVAKRGQDVALRCDPISGHVSLFWYQQALGQGPEFLTYFQNEAQLDKSGLPSDRFFAERPEGSVSTLKIQRTQQEDSAVYLCASSFYPNGTDTQYFGPGTRLTVL.

The chain recombines TRBV4-1 with TRBJ2-3, with 9 nucleotides matching TRBD1. Losses at the gene ends were 0 bases for V and 2 bases for J; bases not matched to a gene: 6. The germline gives CDR1 MGHRA, CDR2 YSYEKL. This CDR3 spans 17 amino acids. The CDR3 loop reads CASSQELRDRVTDTQYF. CDR3 DNA sequence: TGCGCCAGCAGCCAAGAGCTCCGGGACAGGGTCACAGATACGCAGTATTTT.

The CDR3 DNA reads TGTGCCAGCTCACCAGGTCGACAGGGAACTAACTATGGCTACACCTTC. Translation gives CASSPGRQGTNYGYTF. This sequence joins TRBV18 and TRBJ1-2; 7 bases map to TRBD1. The CDR3 has 16 amino acids. Germline-derived CDR1 and CDR2 are KGHSH and LQKENI. The ends lost 2 bases at V and 0 bases at J; junction bases unmatched: 6.

This clone was observed a handful of times. The J gene is TRBJ1-1, the V gene TRBV19; 7 bases are shared with TRBD1. This CDR3 contains 15 residues. The germline V gene has CDR1 LNHDA and CDR2 SQIVND (reference sequence). V shed 5 bases, J shed 0 bases, and the junction held 6 bases outside the gene matches. This CDR3 is CASSVPGQMNTEAFF. In DNA, the CDR3 is TGTGCCAGTAGTGTACCGGGACAGATGAACACTGAAGCTTTCTTT.

This chain links TRBV5-6 with TRBJ2-7; D may correspond to TRBD1 or TRBD2 (5 bases each). CDR1 is SGHDT, CDR2 YYEEEE, per germline. CDR3 length equals 15 residues. The ends were cut back, 4 bases at V and 5 bases at J, with 19 bases in the middle. The CDR3 DNA reads as TGTGCCAGCAGCGGAACCGGGACCGAAAAGGACGAGCAGTACTTC. It translates to CASSGTGTEKDEQYF.

This chain links TRBV2 with TRBJ2-1; D perhaps matches TRBD2 (6 bases). Germline values: CDR1 SNHLY, CDR2 FYNNEI. Trimming removed 3 bases from V and 10 bases from J, with 19 bases in between. The CDR3 extends over 15 amino acids. The CDR3 DNA sequence: TGTGCCAGCAGTGATTCCTCCACATGGCGGGGAGAGCAGTTCTTC. This codes for CASSDSSTWRGEQFF.

This chain links TRBV6-5 with TRBJ2-6; D unresolved. The V gene lost 5 bases and the J gene lost 2 bases, with 10 bases spanning the gap. Germline CDR1 is MNHEY and CDR2 is SVGAGI. The CDR3 extends over 15 amino acids. The CDR3 nucleotides read TGTGCCAGCAGTCCCCAGTATACTGGGGCCAACGTCCTGACTTTC. This encodes CASSPQYTGANVLTF.

This clone was seen only a few times. The chain joins TRBV29-1 to TRBJ1-2; D unclear. CDR1 and CDR2 (germline): SQVTM, ANQGSEA. Trimming stripped 8 bases from V and 5 bases from J, with 15 bases between. CDR3 length: 12 amino acids. CDR3 in amino acids: CSTQDREYGYTF. The CDR3 coding sequence is TGCAGCACCCAGGACCGGGAGTATGGCTACACCTTC.

The V gene is TRBV12-5, the J gene TRBJ1-5, with a weak D call TRBD1 (5 bases). This CDR3 region has 14 residues. Trimming removed 3 bases at V and 7 bases at J, with 13 bases between. The germline gives CDR1 LGHNT, CDR2 FRNRAP. The CDR3 spells CASGLGALGQPQHF. CDR3 coding DNA: TGTGCTAGTGGTTTAGGGGCCTTGGGGCAGCCCCAGCATTTT.

The V call is TRBV4-1, the J call TRBJ2-2; D gene uncertain. V was clipped by 1 base and J by 5 bases, with 11 bases between them. CDR3 length equals 15 residues. Germline V gene lookup returns CDR1 MGHRA and CDR2 YSYEKL. The CDR3 sequence: CASSQVVGPTGELFF. Here the CDR3 DNA reads TGCGCCAGCAGCCAAGTGGTAGGCCCAACCGGGGAGCTGTTTTTT.

This clone has a handful of counts. The chain combines TRBV4-1 with TRBJ2-1; a weak D match, TRBD2 (5 bases). Trimming took 6 bases from V and 10 from J, leaving 16 bases between them. Germline assignment: CDR1 MGHRA and CDR2 YSYEKL. There are 13 residues in the CDR3. CDR3 in amino acids: CASSPMAGGEQFF. The CDR3 bases are TGCGCCAGCAGTCCGATGGCGGGTGGCGAGCAGTTCTTC.

The CDR3 loop is CARTPSGASTDTQYF. The CDR3 DNA reads as TGTGCCAGAACTCCTAGCGGGGCGAGCACAGATACGCAGTATTTT. The chain couples TRBV9 to TRBJ2-3; TRBD2 matches 9 bases. CDR1 and CDR2 from the germline V gene are SGDLS and YYNGEE. The CDR3 has 15 residues. J was trimmed by 0 bases and V by 8 bases; bases with no gene match: 7.

Only a few counts were recorded for this clone. The J gene is TRBJ2-7, the V gene TRBV27; TRBD1 aligns across 9 bases. The germline CDR1 and CDR2 sequences are MNHEY and SMNVEV (reference sequence). This CDR3 spans 15 amino acids. The J segment lost 4 bases and the V segment lost 6 bases, leaving 10 bases of the junction unmatched. The CDR3 DNA reads as TGTGCCAGCAGCGACGGGACAGGGCCTGGATACGAGCAGTACTTC. Translated, it gives CASSDGTGPGYEQYF.

This chain uses TRBV13 with TRBJ2-2; D is uncertain. Deletions cut 5 bases from V and 4 bases from J, with 20 bases between. The CDR3 is made up of 17 amino acids. In germline, CDR1 is PRHDT, CDR2 FYEKMQ (reference sequence). CDR3 DNA sequence: TGTGCCAGCAGCGCCCCCAGGTCAAAGACGGGCACCGGGGAGCTGTTTTTT. This codes for CASSAPRSKTGTGELFF.